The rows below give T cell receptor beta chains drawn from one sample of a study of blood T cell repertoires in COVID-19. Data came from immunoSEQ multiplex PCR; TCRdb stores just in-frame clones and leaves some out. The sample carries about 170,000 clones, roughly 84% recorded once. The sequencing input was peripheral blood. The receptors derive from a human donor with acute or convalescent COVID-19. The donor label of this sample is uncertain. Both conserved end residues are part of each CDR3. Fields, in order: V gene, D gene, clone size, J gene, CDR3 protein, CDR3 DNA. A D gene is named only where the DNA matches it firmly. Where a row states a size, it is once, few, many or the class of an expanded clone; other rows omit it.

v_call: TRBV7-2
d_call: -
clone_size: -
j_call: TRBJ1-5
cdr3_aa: CASSFGGDQPQHF
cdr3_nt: TGTGCCAGCAGCTTTGGCGGGGATCAGCCCCAGCATTTT

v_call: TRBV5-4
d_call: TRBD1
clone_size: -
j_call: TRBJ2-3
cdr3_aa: CASRAGTGEPTDTQYF
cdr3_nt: TGTGCCAGCAGAGCCGGGACAGGGGAGCCCACAGATACGCAGTATTTT

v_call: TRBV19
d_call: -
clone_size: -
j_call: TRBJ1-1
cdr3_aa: CASSIAATAGEAFF
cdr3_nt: TGTGCCAGTAGTATAGCGGCCACGGCGGGTGAAGCTTTCTTT

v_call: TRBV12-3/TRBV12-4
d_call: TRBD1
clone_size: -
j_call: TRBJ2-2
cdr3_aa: CASSNRGTGELFF
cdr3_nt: TGTGCCAGCAGCAACAGGGGCACCGGGGAGCTGTTTTTT

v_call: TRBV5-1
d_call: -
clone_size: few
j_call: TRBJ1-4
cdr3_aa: CASSLAGGTNEKLFF
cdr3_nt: TGCGCCAGCAGCTTGGCCGGGGGGACTAATGAAAAACTGTTTTTT

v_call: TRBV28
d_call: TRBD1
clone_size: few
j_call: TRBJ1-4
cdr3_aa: CASSLRQGWGNEKLFF
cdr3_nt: TGTGCCAGCAGTTTGAGACAGGGCTGGGGTAATGAAAAACTGTTTTTT

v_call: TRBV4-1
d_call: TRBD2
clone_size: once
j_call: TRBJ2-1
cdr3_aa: CASSLGLAGLTNEQFF
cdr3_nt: TGCGCCAGCAGCCTGGGACTAGCGGGATTGACCAATGAGCAGTTCTTC

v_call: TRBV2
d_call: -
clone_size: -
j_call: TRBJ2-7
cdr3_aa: CASRAVPYEQYF
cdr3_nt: TGTGCCAGCAGGGCTGTCCCCTACGAGCAGTACTTC

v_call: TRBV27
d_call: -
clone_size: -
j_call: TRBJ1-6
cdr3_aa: CASSLLEPGASPLHF
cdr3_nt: TGTGCCAGCAGTCTCTTAGAACCAGGGGCTTCACCCCTCCACTTT

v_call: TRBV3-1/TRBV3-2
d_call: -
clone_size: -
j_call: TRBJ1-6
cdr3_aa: CASSQEGTASLNSPLHF
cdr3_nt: TGTGCCAGCAGCCAAGAAGGGACTGCAAGCCTTAATTCACCCCTCCACTTT

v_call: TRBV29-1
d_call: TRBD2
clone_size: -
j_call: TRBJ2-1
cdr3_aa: CSVPGTSVYNEQFF
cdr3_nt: TGCAGCGTCCCTGGGACTAGCGTTTACAATGAGCAGTTCTTC

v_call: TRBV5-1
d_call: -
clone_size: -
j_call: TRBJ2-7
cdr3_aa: CASSTNSASSYEQYF
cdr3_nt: TGCGCCAGCAGCACCAACTCAGCGAGCTCCTACGAGCAGTACTTC

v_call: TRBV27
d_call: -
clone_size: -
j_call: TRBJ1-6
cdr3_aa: CASSSTRQSSYNSPLHF
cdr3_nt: TGTGCCAGCAGTTCAACCCGACAGAGCTCCTATAATTCACCCCTCCACTTT

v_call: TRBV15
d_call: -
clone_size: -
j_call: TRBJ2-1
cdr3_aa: CATSRDRPRGEQFF
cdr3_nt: TGTGCCACCAGCAGAGATAGGCCTCGGGGTGAGCAGTTCTTC

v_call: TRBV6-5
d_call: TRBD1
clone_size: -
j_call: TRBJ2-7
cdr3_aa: CASSRGQGGHEQYF
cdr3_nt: TGTGCCAGCAGTCGGGGACAGGGGGGGCACGAGCAGTACTTC